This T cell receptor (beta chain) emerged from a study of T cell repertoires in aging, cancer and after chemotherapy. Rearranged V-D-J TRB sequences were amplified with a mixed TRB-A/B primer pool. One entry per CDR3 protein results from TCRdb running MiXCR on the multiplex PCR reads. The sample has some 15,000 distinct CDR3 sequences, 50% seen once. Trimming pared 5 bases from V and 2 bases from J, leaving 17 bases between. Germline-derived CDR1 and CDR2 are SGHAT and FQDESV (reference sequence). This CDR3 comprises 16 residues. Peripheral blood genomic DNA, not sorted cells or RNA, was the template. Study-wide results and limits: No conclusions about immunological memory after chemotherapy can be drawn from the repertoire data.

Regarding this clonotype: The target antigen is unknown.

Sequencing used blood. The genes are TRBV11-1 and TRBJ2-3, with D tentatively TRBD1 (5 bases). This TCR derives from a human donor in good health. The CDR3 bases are TGTGCCAGCAGCCCCCAGACAGATGGGGACACAGATACGCAGTATTTT. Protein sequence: CASSPQTDGDTDTQYF.